The 2 T cell receptor beta chains listed next were all sequenced from one sample in a study of beta chain features in type 1 diabetes. Whole-study findings and limits: Significant though moderate, a shortening of TCRB CDR3s appeared in all four CD4+ subsets of Type 1 diabetes patients.

What these receptors recognize is not known. Reverse transcription of all isolated RNA meant that expressed TCRB transcripts were sequenced. The repertoire was sequenced with immunoSEQ multiplex PCR; TCRdb's copy has only in-frame clones and lacks some. The table includes about 300,000 clones, 13% detected once. Material: naive CD4+ T cells from blood. These receptors were taken from a woman aged 18-29 years with type 1 diabetes.

CDR3 residues: CASSLNRQVIAKNIQYF. The CDR3 DNA follows: TGTGCCAGCTCACTCAACCGACAGGTTATAGCCAAAAACATTCAGTACTTC. This chain connects TRBV18 to TRBJ2-4; the D gene is possibly TRBD1 (6 bases). The CDR3 length is 17 residues. The V gene's germline CDR1 is KGHSH and CDR2 LQKENI. The V gene lost 4 bases and the J gene lost 0 bases, with 16 bases spanning the gap.

The chain joins TRBV28 to TRBJ2-2, with D unresolved. Trimming took 2 bases from V and 2 from J, leaving 9 bases between them. The CDR3 length is 15 residues. Looked up from germline, CDR1 is MDHEN and CDR2 is SYDVKM. The CDR3 loop reads CASSLNWLNTGELFF. CDR3 sequence (DNA): TGTGCCAGCAGTTTAAACTGGTTAAACACCGGGGAGCTGTTTTTT. The variable domain in full, with the rest retrieved from reference TRBV28 and TRBJ2-2, is DVKVTQSSRYLVKRTGEKVFLECVQDMDHENMFWYRQDPGLGLRLIYFSYDVKMKEKGDIPEGYSVSREKKERFSLILESASTNQTSMYLCASSLNWLNTGELFFGEGSRLTVL.